The present entry profiles one T cell receptor beta chain with its context. Its antigen is currently unknown. This sample was taken from a study of regulatory T cells in long-lasting Graves disease. Assembly of TCR beta libraries relied on iRepertoire HTBI primers together with Arm-PCR of CDR3 regions. One entry per CDR3 protein, called by TCRdb with MiXCR from the multiplex PCR reads. The table has 350,000 to 500,000 distinct CDR3 sequences, about 15% seen once; the top ten hold about 15%. V dropped 1 base and J dropped 8; count of bases not matched to a gene: 4. Germline V gene data show CDR1 as MNHEY and CDR2 as SMNVEV (reference sequence). This CDR3 comprises 14 residues. Study outcomes and limitations: Peripheral blood was the sole material, not thyroid tissue. Persistent disease showed a preference for TRBV28, TRBJ1-2 and TRBJ2-5.

The time point here: newly diagnosed GD, antithyroid drugs for less than 3 months. PBMC-extracted RNA yielded the TCR library. These sequences were also reported in another study, on T cells in Graves' hyperthyroidism and ophthalmopathy. This second report adds: Among the patients, aged 18 to 65, hyperthyroidism was newly diagnosed and had lasted under 2 months. The HTBI set primed first-round TCR CDR3 RT-PCR.

Sequencing used peripheral blood mononuclear cells (PBMCs), obtained at new diagnosis, from a patient treated with antithyroid drugs. The chain links TRBV27 to TRBJ1-4, with 7 bases that match TRBD1. The TCR originated in a woman aged 50 to 65 with Graves disease. CDR3 sequence reads: CASSLLEGAEKLFF. The CDR3 DNA reads as TGTGCCAGCAGTTTATTGGAGGGGGCGGAAAAACTGTTTTTT.